The clone carrying this T cell receptor (beta chain) was counted many times. This record comes from a study of regulatory T cells in long-lasting Graves disease. In the study overall: Antithyroid drugs had been taken by newly diagnosed Graves' patients for under 3 months.

According to the study, TCR beta libraries were built with iRepertoire HTBI primers and CDR3-region Arm-PCR. Using its own MiXCR run on the multiplex PCR reads, TCRdb lists one record per CDR3 protein. The table has approximately 300,000 distinct CDR3 sequences, 15% to 20% seen once. Time point defined: newly diagnosed GD, antithyroid drugs for less than 3 months. Construction of the TCR library relied on RNA isolated from PBMCs. CDR3 length: 15 residues. The V segment lost 4 bases and the J segment 5 bases; nucleotides outside the gene matches: 10. Germline assignment: CDR1 MGHDK and CDR2 SYGVNS. This specimen was peripheral blood mononuclear cells (PBMCs), taken at new diagnosis, from a patient treated with antithyroid drugs. This chain joins TRBV25-1 and TRBJ2-5; 7 bases fit TRBD2. The receptor comes from a female donor with Graves disease. The CDR3 region has the DNA TGTGCCAGCAGTGGGAGGACTAGACCAGCGGAGACCCAGTACTTC. As protein: CASSGRTRPAETQYF.